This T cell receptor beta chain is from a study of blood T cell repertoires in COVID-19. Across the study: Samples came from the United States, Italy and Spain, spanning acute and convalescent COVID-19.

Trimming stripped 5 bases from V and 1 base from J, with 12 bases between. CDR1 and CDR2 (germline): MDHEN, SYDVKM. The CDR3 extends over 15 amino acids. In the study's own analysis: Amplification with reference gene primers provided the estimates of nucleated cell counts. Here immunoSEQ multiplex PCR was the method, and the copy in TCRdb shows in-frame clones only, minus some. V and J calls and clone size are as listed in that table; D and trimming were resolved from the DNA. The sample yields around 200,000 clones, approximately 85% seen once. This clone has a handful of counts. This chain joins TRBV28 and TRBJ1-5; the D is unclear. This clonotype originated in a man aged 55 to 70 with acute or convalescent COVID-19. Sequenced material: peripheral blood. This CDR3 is CASSRMGESNQPQHF. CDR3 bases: TGTGCCAGCAGTCGCATGGGCGAGAGCAATCAGCCCCAGCATTTT. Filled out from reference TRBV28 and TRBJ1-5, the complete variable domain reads DVKVTQSSRYLVKRTGEKVFLECVQDMDHENMFWYRQDPGLGLRLIYFSYDVKMKEKGDIPEGYSVSREKKERFSLILESASTNQTSMYLCASSRMGESNQPQHFGDGTRLSIL.